This T cell receptor (beta chain) was obtained from a study of blood T cell repertoires in COVID-19. Study-wide background: Samples of COVID-19 (acute and convalescent) were obtained from the United States, Italy and Spain.

CDR1 is SGHTA, CDR2 FQGNSA, per germline. The CDR3 runs 14 residues. Between the trimmed V and J ends, which lost 3 bases and 3 bases, there was a span of 12 bases. Study processing details: The assay estimated nucleated cells by amplifying reference gene primers. The protocol was immunoSEQ multiplex PCR, while the TCRdb copy is restricted to in-frame clones and leaves out a portion. The V and J calls and clone size were taken over from that table, and D and trimming were inferred from the DNA. The data show fewer than 350,000 clones, with roughly 85% seen just once and about 2.3% held by the top ten.

The receptor's source is a woman in her 50s who had recovered from COVID-19. The chain combines TRBV7-2 with TRBJ2-7; no reliable D call. Specimen: PBMCs or T cells enriched from blood (not recorded which). CDR3 DNA sequence: TGTGCCAGCAGCTTCTTCGTTGCGGTCTACGAGCAGTACTTC. It translates to CASSFFVAVYEQYF.